The 10 T cell receptor beta chains in this list originate from one sample, sequenced in a study of shared clonotypes between healthy human individuals. Clones were sequenced by immunoSEQ multiplex PCR, and TCRdb holds only the in-frame ones, with some missing. The table has some 690,000 clones, about 90% seen once. Sequences were obtained from memory CD8+ T cells from PBMCs. Subset denoted: CD45RO+ cells pooled with CCR7-negative TemRA cells. Every receptor here comes from a man between 18 and 35 years old in good health. Some clones in this sample may be carry-over from other donors' samples.

The chain is built from TRBV9 and TRBJ2-7, with D perhaps being TRBD1 or TRBD2 (5 bases each). Looked up from germline, CDR1 is SGDLS and CDR2 is YYNGEE. The CDR3 has 11 amino acids. V was trimmed by 3 bases and J by 7 bases, leaving 8 bases between them. The CDR3: CASSGGIEQYF. CDR3 in DNA: TGTGCCAGCAGCGGGGGGATTGAGCAGTACTTC.

This clone was detected only a few times. This same CDR3 is encoded by further DNA sequences in the sample. The chain carries TRBV7-9 and TRBJ1-1; TRBD1 matches 7 bases. V lost 5 bases to trimming and J lost 0 bases; unmatched junction nucleotides: 3. Germline V lookup: CDR1 SEHNR, CDR2 FQNEAQ (reference sequence). The CDR3 extends over 14 amino acids. CDR3 sequence reads: CASSPGTVNTEAFF. The CDR3 coding sequence is TGTGCCAGCAGCCCTGGGACAGTGAACACTGAAGCTTTCTTT.

J is TRBJ2-7 and V is TRBV27; 11 nucleotides align to TRBD1. This CDR3 spans 17 amino acids. Germline CDR1 and CDR2: MNHEY and SMNVEV (reference sequence). Trimming removed 2 bases from V and 6 bases from J; junction bases left unmatched: 12. The CDR3 sequence is CASSLRGQGGPLGEQYF. The CDR3 DNA reads as TGTGCCAGCAGTTTAAGGGGACAGGGGGGCCCTCTGGGCGAGCAGTACTTC.

This clone was picked up a small number of times. The chain has TRBV7-3 and TRBJ2-7; the D gene is possibly TRBD2 (6 bases). The CDR3 loop spans 14 amino acids. CDR1 and CDR2 from the germline V gene are SGHTA and FQGTGA. The germline V and J ends were trimmed by 5 bases and 0 bases, with 11 bases remaining between them. CDR3 nucleotide sequence: TGTGCCAGCAGCCCAGGACTACTCTCCTACGAGCAGTACTTC. It encodes CASSPGLLSYEQYF. The full variable domain, completed using reference TRBV7-3 and TRBJ2-7, is GAGVSQTPSNKVTEKGKYVELRCDPISGHTALYWYRQSLGQGPEFLIYFQGTGAADDSGLPNDRFFAVRPEGSVSTLKIQRTERGDSAVYLCASSPGLLSYEQYFGPGTRLTVT.

This chain links TRBV5-1 with TRBJ1-3; tentatively, D is TRBD1 (5 bases). V was clipped by 4 bases and J by 2 bases, with 13 bases between them. CDR1 SGHRS and CDR2 YFSETQ come from the germline V gene. There are 15 residues in the CDR3. CDR3 sequence reads: CASSADGGAGNTIYF. CDR3 nucleotide sequence: TGCGCCAGCAGCGCGGATGGGGGAGCTGGAAACACCATATATTTT.

The CDR3 sequence is CASSLRTSGGDTQYF. CDR3 in DNA: TGTGCCAGCAGCCTAAGGACTAGCGGAGGAGATACGCAGTATTTT. V is TRBV28 and J is TRBJ2-3, with TRBD2 matching 10 bases. There are 15 residues in the CDR3. CDR1 is MDHEN and CDR2 is SYDVKM in the germline V gene. The V gene end was trimmed by 6 bases and the J gene end by 5 bases; junction bases not matched to a gene: 8.

The chain combines TRBV27 with TRBJ2-3; 7 nucleotides match TRBD1. In germline, CDR1 is MNHEY, CDR2 SMNVEV (reference sequence). The CDR3 totals 17 residues. V lost 2 bases and J lost 2; bases outside the gene matches: 10. The CDR3: CASSLVQGQPHTDTQYF. CDR3 nucleotide sequence: TGTGCCAGCAGTTTAGTTCAGGGACAGCCTCACACAGATACGCAGTATTTT.

The chain combines TRBV7-9 with TRBJ1-2; the D is unclear. CDR1 is SEHNR and CDR2 is FQNEAQ in the germline V gene (reference sequence). V lost 1 base, J lost 3 bases, and 15 bases lay in between. This CDR3 comprises 16 residues. For the CDR3, the DNA is TGTGCCAGCAGCTTAGGAGCGAGACCTGAGTACTATGGCTACACCTTC. The encoded protein is CASSLGARPEYYGYTF.

In the case of this clone: The same CDR3 also results from other DNA sequences found in this sample. The chain is built from TRBV27 and TRBJ2-6; D is ambiguous. CDR3 length: 13 residues. Trimming stripped 3 bases from V and 3 bases from J, with 3 bases between. The germline V gene has CDR1 MNHEY and CDR2 SMNVEV (reference sequence). The CDR3 here is CASSLFGANVLTF. CDR3 sequence (DNA): TGTGCCAGCAGTTTGTTTGGGGCCAACGTCCTGACTTTC.

As to this clone: This same CDR3 is encoded by further DNA sequences in the sample. The rearrangement links TRBV19 to TRBJ2-7, with 12 bases that match TRBD2. The trim removed 5 bases at V and 4 bases at J, leaving 6 bases unmatched. The CDR3 is made up of 15 amino acids. Germline values: CDR1 LNHDA, CDR2 SQIVND (reference sequence). The CDR3 region is CASSLTSGSSYEQYF. The CDR3 DNA follows: TGTGCCAGTAGTTTGACTAGCGGGAGCTCGTACGAGCAGTACTTC.